The rows below give T cell receptor beta chains drawn from one sample of a study of T cells in Graves' hyperthyroidism and ophthalmopathy. TCRdb called the multiplex PCR reads again in MiXCR, with one record for every CDR3 protein. The sample yields about 400,000 distinct CDR3 sequences, 14% to 15% seen once. Sequencing was carried out using blood. Receptor source: a young woman with Graves' hyperthyroidism. Both conserved end residues are part of each CDR3. The D gene is left open where the match is weak. Clone size is given for some rows only: seen once, a few or many times, or a class if the clone is expanded.

V	J	size	length	D	DNA	CDR3
TRBV20-1	TRBJ2-1	many	16	TRBD2	TGCAGTGCTAGCGAGTCGACTAGCGGGGGAGACAATGAGCAGTTCTTC	CSASESTSGGDNEQFF
TRBV4-1	TRBJ1-1	many	18	TRBD1	TGCGCCAGCAGCCAAGATAGCCTTGGGACAGGGGGGAACACTGAAGCTTTCTTT	CASSQDSLGTGGNTEAFF
TRBV7-3	TRBJ1-2	few	14	-	TGTGCCAGCAGCTTAAATGGAGGGAACTATGGCTACACCTTC	CASSLNGGNYGYTF
TRBV5-8	TRBJ2-5	-	15	TRBD1	TGTGCCAGCAGCTGGGACAGGGCTCGGAGGGAGACCCAGTACTTC	CASSWDRARRETQYF
TRBV20-1	TRBJ2-1	many	15	-	TGCAGTGCTATGATCGCTCCAGGGGTCACCGACGAGCAGTTCTTC	CSAMIAPGVTDEQFF
TRBV7-3	TRBJ2-7	few	15	-	TGTGCCAGCAGCAATACAGGCCATGGAGAGTACGAGCAGTACTTC	CASSNTGHGEYEQYF
TRBV3-1	TRBJ1-2	many	13	-	TGTGCCAGCAGCCAAGTTCAAAACCTCGGCTACACCTTC	CASSQVQNLGYTF
TRBV7-2	TRBJ2-7	few	16	TRBD1	TGTGCCAGCAGCTTAGGGGTGACAGGGGGGTCTTACGAGCAGTACTTC	CASSLGVTGGSYEQYF
TRBV28	TRBJ2-7	many	14	TRBD2	TGTGCCAGCAGTTTGAGTAGCGGGAGATACGAGCAGTACTTC	CASSLSSGRYEQYF
TRBV7-6	TRBJ2-1	few	16	TRBD2	TGTGCCAGCAGCGGCCTCCGGACTAGCGGAATCAATGAGCAGTTCTTC	CASSGLRTSGINEQFF
TRBV7-3	TRBJ2-3	-	16	TRBD2	TGTGCCAGCAGCCGATTTCCGGGACTAGAAAAAGATACGCAGTATTTT	CASSRFPGLEKDTQYF
TRBV12-5	TRBJ1-2	many	12	-	TGTGCTAGTGGTTCACAGGGACATGGCTACACCTTC	CASGSQGHGYTF
TRBV10-3	TRBJ2-1	-	12	-	TGTGCCATATCGGGGTCCTCAAATGAGCAGTTCTTC	CAISGSSNEQFF
TRBV24-1	TRBJ1-1	few	13	-	TGTGCCACCAGTGATTGGGGCAACACTGAAGCTTTCTTT	CATSDWGNTEAFF
TRBV30	TRBJ2-7	many	15	TRBD1	TGTGCCTGGAGTGGTCCGGGGACAGTTGGCCACGAGCAGTACTTC	CAWSGPGTVGHEQYF
TRBV27	TRBJ1-6	few	13	-	TGTGCCAGCACCTTCTCCTATAATTCACCCCTCCACTTT	CASTFSYNSPLHF
TRBV30	TRBJ1-5	many	13	-	TGTGCCTGGAGTCCCGGGGAGGCTCAGCCCCAGCATTTT	CAWSPGEAQPQHF
TRBV13	TRBJ2-5	many	13	-	TGTGCCAGCAGCTTCAGGGGCCAAGAGACCCAGTACTTC	CASSFRGQETQYF
TRBV11-3	TRBJ2-1	many	16	-	TGTGCCAGCAGCTTAATGTCACAGAGCTCCTACAATGAGCAGTTCTTC	CASSLMSQSSYNEQFF
TRBV5-1	TRBJ2-3	many	17	TRBD2	TGCGCCAGCAGCTTGTCGATGACTAGCGGACTCACAGATACGCAGTATTTT	CASSLSMTSGLTDTQYF
TRBV18	TRBJ2-5	many	14	-	TGTGCCAGCTCACCAAGGCAGGGCCACGAGACCCAGTACTTC	CASSPRQGHETQYF
TRBV12-3/TRBV12-4	TRBJ2-7	-	14	TRBD2	TGTGCCAGCAGGGAGACTAGCACTACCTACGAGCAGTACTTC	CASRETSTTYEQYF
TRBV24-1	TRBJ2-5	many	14	TRBD1	TGTGCCACCAGTATGGGACAGTACCAAGAGACCCAGTACTTC	CATSMGQYQETQYF
TRBV28	TRBJ1-2	many	15	-	TGTGCCAGCAGTTTTCCCACAGTAACGGTCTATGGCTACACCTTC	CASSFPTVTVYGYTF
TRBV11-2	TRBJ2-3	many	18	TRBD2	TGTGCCAGCAGCGCTCCGGGACTAGCGGGGTCTAGCACAGATACGCAGTATTTT	CASSAPGLAGSSTDTQYF
TRBV12-3/TRBV12-4	TRBJ1-1	many	17	-	TGTGCCAGCAGTTTAGCTCTCCGGAGGGGGGCGAGAGCTGAAGCTTTCTTT	CASSLALRRGARAEAFF
TRBV2	TRBJ2-7	many	14	-	TGTGCCAGCAGTCGTCGGTCAGTCAACTACGAGCAGTACTTC	CASSRRSVNYEQYF
TRBV7-9	TRBJ2-7	few	15	-	TGTGCCAGCAGCCCAATCGGGACTGCGATTTACGAGCAGTACTTC	CASSPIGTAIYEQYF
TRBV3-1	TRBJ1-1	many	14	-	TGTGCCAGCAGCCGACTGCCTACGGACACTGAAGCTTTCTTT	CASSRLPTDTEAFF
TRBV14	TRBJ2-7	few	16	-	TGTGCCAGCAGCCAAGTCGGTGGCTACCGAACCTACGAGCAGTACTTC	CASSQVGGYRTYEQYF
TRBV5-1	TRBJ2-1	many	15	TRBD2	TGCGCCAGCAGCGCAAGGACTAGCGGCGCCAATGAGCAGTTCTTC	CASSARTSGANEQFF
TRBV12-3/TRBV12-4	TRBJ2-2	-	16	TRBD2	TGTGCCAGCACAGACTTGACTAGCGTTAGGCCCGGGGAGCTGTTTTTT	CASTDLTSVRPGELFF
TRBV20-1	TRBJ1-1	-	14	-	TGCAGTGCTAGAAGGGCGTCAGGAAACACTGAAGCTTTCTTT	CSARRASGNTEAFF
TRBV11-2	TRBJ2-5	few	17	TRBD2	TGTGCCAGCAGCTTAAGCGGGAACCCTCTCGTCCAAGAGACCCAGTACTTC	CASSLSGNPLVQETQYF
TRBV7-3	TRBJ2-2	-	14	-	TGTGCCAGCAGCTTAACAGGGTCGGGCGGGGAGCTGTTTTTT	CASSLTGSGGELFF
TRBV19	TRBJ2-3	few	18	TRBD1	TGTGCCAGTAGTCCCCTGTGGCGTGAAGGACAGGGGCCGGATACGCAGTATTTT	CASSPLWREGQGPDTQYF
TRBV28	TRBJ2-1	many	15	TRBD1	TGTGCCAGCAGCCCGGACAGGGAAGCCTACAATGAGCAGTTCTTC	CASSPDREAYNEQFF
TRBV24-1	TRBJ2-2	few	16	TRBD1	TGTGCCACCAGTGACTCACAGGGGGGTCGCACCGGGGAGCTGTTTTTT	CATSDSQGGRTGELFF
TRBV29-1	TRBJ2-7	few	11	-	TGCAGCGTGGACAGTCCCTACGAGCAGTACTTC	CSVDSPYEQYF
TRBV7-8	TRBJ1-6	-	16	-	TGTGCCAGCAGCCCCCCGACGGTCCCAACGGGGTCACCCCTCCACTTT	CASSPPTVPTGSPLHF